The present entry profiles one TCR beta chain with its context. Germline-derived CDR1 and CDR2 are SEHNR and FQNEAQ (reference sequence). V was shortened by 1 base and J by 13 bases, with 19 bases between the two germline ends. The CDR3 totals 15 residues. The sample comes from a study of blood T cell repertoires in COVID-19. Study background: Samples of COVID-19 (acute and convalescent) were obtained from the United States, Italy and Spain. In each case, the material was cDNA or gDNA derived from T cells, B-cell-depleted T cells, or PBMCs.

Per the original data handling: The assay estimated nucleated cells by amplifying reference gene primers. Sequencing used immunoSEQ multiplex PCR; TCRdb keeps in-frame clones, though not all of them. That table is the source of V, J and clone size, and D and trimming were worked out from the DNA. This table has approximately 40,000 clones, 87% appearing once. Patients in Seattle were enrolled during active infection, then followed longitudinally. This chain joins TRBV7-9 and TRBJ2-2; possibly TRBD2 for D (5 bases). The sequence derives from a man in his fifties or sixties with COVID-19, enrolled during active disease. What was sequenced was peripheral blood. The CDR3 bases are TGTGCCAGCAGCTTAGGAGTCGAGACACGGGGTGGGCTGTTTTTT. Its protein product is CASSLGVETRGGLFF.